The 2 T cell receptor beta chains given below trace back to one sample, sequenced in a study of T-cell reconstitution after alpha-beta-depleted transplantation in children. Molecular barcoding with unique molecular identifiers was used for the TCRbeta library. TCRdb reprocessed the PCR reads with MiXCR, giving one entry per CDR3 protein. The sample contains 350,000 to 500,000 distinct CDR3 sequences, around 46% of which appear only once. Sequencing was performed on PBMCs, taken before TCRalphabeta/CD19-depleted stem cell transplant. These receptors originate from a girl aged 2 to 10 with aplastic anemia, due to receive a stem cell transplant.

The V call is TRBV4-3, the J call TRBJ2-1, with a tentative D call TRBD2 (6 bases). CDR1 LGHNA and CDR2 YSLEER come from the germline V gene. This CDR3 region has 15 residues. V gave up 1 base and J gave up 7 bases, with 14 bases separating them. CDR3 in amino acids: CASSQGPGAGNEQFF. CDR3 nucleotide sequence: TGCGCCAGCAGCCAAGGACCGGGAGCAGGGAATGAGCAGTTCTTC.

The chain has TRBV6-5 and TRBJ1-2; D remains ambiguous. Per germline, CDR1 MNHEY and CDR2 SVGAGI. The length of the CDR3 is 14 residues. V gave up 2 bases and J gave up 7 bases, with 14 bases separating them. CDR3 nucleotide sequence: TGTGCCAGCAGTTACGACCGTAAAGTTCTTGGCTACACCTTC. This encodes CASSYDRKVLGYTF.